These 20 T cell receptor beta chains share one sample of origin, sequenced in a study of blood T cells in healthy people across ages. A sample-barcoded 5' primer and a J-beta primer mix were used in a second PCR of about 6 to 11 cycles. TCRdb re-called the 5' RACE reads through MiXCR, storing one row per CDR3 protein. Here the sample spans approximately 690,000 distinct CDR3 sequences, 58% being singletons. The sequenced material came from blood. The receptors stem from a man between 60 and 75 years old in good health.

The chain employs TRBV7-2 and TRBJ2-3, with D perhaps TRBD1 or TRBD2 (6 bases each). With 5 bases removed from V and 0 bases from J, the gap between germline ends came to 12 bases. The CDR3 runs 15 residues. Germline V gene lookup returns CDR1 SGHTA and CDR2 FQGNSA. Here the CDR3 reads CASSPRGPSTDTQYF. CDR3 in DNA: TGTGCCAGCAGCCCCCGGGGGCCTAGCACAGATACGCAGTATTTT.

The chain recombines TRBV21-1 with TRBJ1-2; the tabulated D call, TRBD1, remains unverified against the DNA. TRBV21-1 corresponds to a pseudogene. This CDR3 has 13 residues. CDR3 nucleotides: TGTGCCATCGACAGGGGCTCCAACTATGGCTACACCTTC. It yields the protein CAIDRGSNYGYTF.

The rearrangement joins TRBV4-1 to TRBJ2-7; 7 bases line up with TRBD2. Germline V gene data show CDR1 as MGHRA and CDR2 as YSYEKL. Trimming at V came to 4 bases and at J to 3 bases, leaving 12 bases not matched to a gene. This CDR3 comprises 16 residues. The CDR3 here is CASSPRGGSLNYEQYF. CDR3 DNA sequence: TGCGCCAGCAGCCCCCGGGGAGGGAGCCTGAACTACGAGCAGTACTTC.

V and J are TRBV2 and TRBJ2-7, with a weak D call TRBD2 (6 bases). The CDR3 contains 14 residues. Between the trimmed V and J ends, which lost 11 bases and 3 bases, there was a span of 20 bases. CDR1 and CDR2 from the germline V gene are SNHLY and FYNNEI. CDR3 loop: CASQAGTFYYEQYF. The CDR3 bases are TGTGCCTCACAGGCCGGGACTTTTTACTACGAGCAGTACTTC.

The chain couples TRBV20-1 to TRBJ2-5, with TRBD2 matching 8 bases. With 3 bases clipped from V and 4 bases from J, the junction kept 7 bases outside the gene matches. Germline V gene sequence: CDR1 DFQATT, CDR2 SNEGSKA (reference sequence). CDR3 size: 14 residues. The CDR3 bases are TGCAGTGCTAGGGGGGCGGGGGGTGCAGAGACCCAGTACTTC. Protein product: CSARGAGGAETQYF.

V gene TRBV20-1 combines with J gene TRBJ2-3, with TRBD2 as a possible D gene (5 bases). The germline V gene encodes CDR1 DFQATT and CDR2 SNEGSKA (reference sequence). The V end lost 2 bases, the J end lost 6 bases, and 9 bases lay between the germline ends. This CDR3 is built from 12 residues. CDR3 nucleotides: TGCAGTGCTAGACTAGCCTGGGATACGCAGTATTTT. Translation gives CSARLAWDTQYF.

The chain links TRBV7-9 to TRBJ1-6; unclear D gene. This CDR3 region has 14 residues. Between the trimmed V and J ends, which lost 3 bases and 7 bases, there was a span of 10 bases. Germline V gene sequence: CDR1 SEHNR, CDR2 FQNEAQ (reference sequence). The CDR3 sequence is CASSFPRENSPLHF. CDR3 bases: TGTGCCAGCAGCTTTCCCCGGGAGAATTCACCCCTCCACTTT.

This clonotype was picked up a small number of times. The rearrangement links TRBV20-1 to TRBJ2-3; 8 bases match TRBD1. V lost 6 bases, J lost 3 bases, and 8 bases stayed unmatched. The CDR3 spans 14 residues. Looked up from germline, CDR1 is DFQATT and CDR2 is SNEGSKA (reference sequence). The CDR3 DNA reads as TGCAGTGCCCCAGACAGGGGAAAGACAGATACGCAGTATTTT. It codes for CSAPDRGKTDTQYF.

This clonotype was detected a few times. The chain links TRBV28 to TRBJ2-5, with TRBD2 matching 8 bases. V lost 6 bases to trimming and J lost 4 bases; unmatched junction nucleotides: 10. This CDR3 region has 15 residues. CDR1 and CDR2 from the germline V gene are MDHEN and SYDVKM. CDR3 DNA: TGTGCCAGCAGCGGGACTAGTGTCTGGCGAGAGACCCAGTACTTC. Amino acid sequence: CASSGTSVWRETQYF.

This clonotype was recorded a few times. CDR3 DNA: TGTGCCAGCAGTCGGCTCTCCTACGAGCAGTACTTC. Its protein product is CASSRLSYEQYF. The V call is TRBV12-3 or TRBV12-4, the J call TRBJ2-7; D uncertain. The CDR3 contains 12 residues. Trimming removed 5 bases at V and 0 bases at J, with 5 bases between.

This sequence joins TRBV9 and TRBJ2-5; D not certain. The CDR3 is made up of 15 amino acids. Germline V lookup: CDR1 SGDLS, CDR2 YYNGEE. V lost 0 bases and J 0 bases, leaving 9 bases between the germline ends. CDR3 DNA sequence: TGTGCCAGCAGCGTAGGGGCCGGGTACCAAGAGACCCAGTACTTC. Protein sequence: CASSVGAGYQETQYF.

The V and J genes are TRBV5-5 and TRBJ2-5, with 9 positions matching TRBD1. The CDR3 runs 17 residues. The germline V gene has CDR1 SGHKS and CDR2 YYEKEE (reference sequence). The junction had 14 bases not matched to a gene; V was cut back by 4 bases and J by 4 bases. In nucleotides, the CDR3 is TGTGCCAGCAGCCCGCGGACAGGGGCTTTTTTAATAGAGACCCAGTACTTC. This translates into CASSPRTGAFLIETQYF.

This chain uses TRBV9 with TRBJ2-5; 8 positions match TRBD1. J lost 0 bases, V lost 3 bases, and 7 bases had no gene match. Germline V gene data show CDR1 as SGDLS and CDR2 as YYNGEE. The CDR3 totals 16 residues. The chain's CDR3 is CASSAGQGTDQETQYF. The CDR3, as DNA: TGTGCCAGCAGCGCTGGACAGGGAACGGACCAAGAGACCCAGTACTTC. Supplemented by reference TRBV9 and TRBJ2-5, the full variable domain reads DSGVTQTPKHLITATGQRVTLRCSPRSGDLSVYWYQQSLDQGLQFLIQYYNGEERAKGNILERFSAQQFPDLHSELNLSSLELGDSALYFCASSAGQGTDQETQYFGPGTRLLVL.

The CDR3: CASYEPGESTDTQYF. The CDR3 DNA reads as TGTGCCAGCTACGAACCGGGGGAAAGCACAGATACGCAGTATTTT. The chain joins TRBV2 to TRBJ2-3; D is perhaps TRBD2 (6 bases). The V and J ends lost 8 bases and 0 bases respectively, with 15 bases between them. The CDR3 totals 15 residues. Germline CDR1 reads SNHLY; CDR2 reads FYNNEI.

The V and J genes are TRBV4-1 and TRBJ1-1, with D uncertain. Between the trimmed V and J ends, which lost 1 base and 1 base, there was a span of 7 bases. Germline V lookup: CDR1 MGHRA, CDR2 YSYEKL. The length of the CDR3 is 14 residues. This CDR3 reads CASSQAYPNTEAFF. Written as DNA, the CDR3 is TGCGCCAGCAGCCAAGCGTATCCGAACACTGAAGCTTTCTTT.

The V gene is TRBV6-1, the J gene TRBJ2-5, with TRBD2 matching 14 bases. CDR1 is MNHNS, CDR2 SASEGT, per germline. The CDR3 has 16 residues. V was pared by 5 bases and J by 4 bases, with 6 bases of the junction left unmatched. In DNA, the CDR3 is TGTGCCAGCAGTAAAGGACTAGCGGGGGGTTCAGAGACCCAGTACTTC. Its protein product is CASSKGLAGGSETQYF.

Concerning this clonotype itself: With a much larger clone just one base away, this may be a read error. The V and J genes are TRBV10-3 and TRBJ2-1; D not certain. Germline CDR1 is ENHRY and CDR2 is SYGVKD. The CDR3 runs to 14 residues. CDR3 nucleotide sequence: TGTGCCACCAGTGCGTCGCAGCCCTACAATGAGCAGTTCTTC. It is translated as CATSASQPYNEQFF.

This clonotype was observed at least ten times. The rearrangement uses TRBV7-2 and TRBJ2-7; D gene uncertain. The CDR3 is made up of 13 amino acids. Germline V gene lookup returns CDR1 SGHTA and CDR2 FQGNSA. Trimming took 1 base from V and 4 from J, leaving 8 bases between them. Here the CDR3 DNA reads TGTGCCAGCAGCTTAGACGGGTTATACGAGCAGTACTTC. Protein: CASSLDGLYEQYF.

The rearrangement joins TRBV6-1 to TRBJ1-1, with D maybe TRBD1 (5 bases). Germline assignment: CDR1 MNHNS and CDR2 SASEGT. Deletions cut 2 bases from V and 3 bases from J, with 10 bases between. The CDR3 contains 14 residues. For the CDR3, the DNA is TGTGCCAGCAGTGAACCCGGACACGACACTGAAGCTTTCTTT. This gives the protein CASSEPGHDTEAFF.

The V call is TRBV20-1, the J call TRBJ2-5; 8 bases line up with TRBD2. The V gene end was trimmed by 0 bases and the J gene end by 5 bases; junction bases not matched to a gene: 11. This CDR3 region has 16 residues. Germline assignment: CDR1 DFQATT and CDR2 SNEGSKA (reference sequence). The CDR3 region is CSARDGDSGAGETQYF. DNA for the CDR3: TGCAGTGCTAGAGATGGCGATAGCGGGGCTGGGGAGACCCAGTACTTC.